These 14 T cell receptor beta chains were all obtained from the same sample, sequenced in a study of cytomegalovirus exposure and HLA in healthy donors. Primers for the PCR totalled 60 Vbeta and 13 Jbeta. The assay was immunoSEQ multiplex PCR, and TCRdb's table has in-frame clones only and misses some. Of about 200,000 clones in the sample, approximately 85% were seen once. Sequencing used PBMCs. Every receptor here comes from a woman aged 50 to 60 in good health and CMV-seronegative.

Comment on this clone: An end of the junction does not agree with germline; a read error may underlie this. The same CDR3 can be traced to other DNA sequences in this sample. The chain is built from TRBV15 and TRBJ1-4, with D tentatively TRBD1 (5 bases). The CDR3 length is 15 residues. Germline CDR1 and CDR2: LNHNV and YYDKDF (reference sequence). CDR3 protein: CATSRVKGTNEKLFF. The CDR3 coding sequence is TGTGCCACCAGCAGAGTGAAGGGGACTAATGAAAAACTATTTTTT.

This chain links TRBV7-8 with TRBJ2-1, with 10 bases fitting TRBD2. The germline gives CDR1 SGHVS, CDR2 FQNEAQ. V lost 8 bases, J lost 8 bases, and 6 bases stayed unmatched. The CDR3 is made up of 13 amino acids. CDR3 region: CASEASGSDEQFF. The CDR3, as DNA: TGTGCCAGCGAGGCTAGCGGGAGCGATGAGCAGTTCTTC.

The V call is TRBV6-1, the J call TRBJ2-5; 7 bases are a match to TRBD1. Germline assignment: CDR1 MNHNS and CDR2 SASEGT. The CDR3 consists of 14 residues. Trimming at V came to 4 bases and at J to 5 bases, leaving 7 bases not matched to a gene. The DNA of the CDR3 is TGTGCCAGCAGTGGACAGGGAAGGGCGGAGACCCAGTACTTC. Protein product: CASSGQGRAETQYF.

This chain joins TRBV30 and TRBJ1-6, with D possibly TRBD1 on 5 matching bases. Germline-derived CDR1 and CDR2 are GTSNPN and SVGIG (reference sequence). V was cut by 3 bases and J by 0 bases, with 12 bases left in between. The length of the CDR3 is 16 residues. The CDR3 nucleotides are TGTGCCTGGAGGGTAGGGGCTAGCTCCTATAATTCACCCCTCCACTTT. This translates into CAWRVGASSYNSPLHF.

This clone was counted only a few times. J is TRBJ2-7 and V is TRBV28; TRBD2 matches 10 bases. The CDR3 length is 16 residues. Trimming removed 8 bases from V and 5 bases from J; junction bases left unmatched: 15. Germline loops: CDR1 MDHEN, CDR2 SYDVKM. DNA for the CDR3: TGTGCCAGCTCTTCAATAAAGAGCGGGAGGGCGGACGAGCAGTACTTC. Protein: CASSSIKSGRADEQYF.

The CDR3 spells CASSRGRGVNTEAFF. CDR3 DNA: TGTGCCAGCAGTCGGGGGAGGGGTGTGAACACTGAAGCTTTCTTT. The chain joins TRBV5-4 to TRBJ1-1; D may be TRBD1 (5 bases). The CDR3 length is 15 residues. Trimming pared 5 bases from V and 0 bases from J, leaving 14 bases between. Germline CDR1 is SGHNT and CDR2 is YYREEE (reference sequence).

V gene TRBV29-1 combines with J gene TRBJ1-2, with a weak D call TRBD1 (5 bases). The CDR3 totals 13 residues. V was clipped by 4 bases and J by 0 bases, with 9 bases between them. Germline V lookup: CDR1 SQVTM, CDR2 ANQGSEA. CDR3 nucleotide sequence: TGCAGCGTTGCCGTAGGGGCTAACTATGGCTACACCTTC. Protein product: CSVAVGANYGYTF.

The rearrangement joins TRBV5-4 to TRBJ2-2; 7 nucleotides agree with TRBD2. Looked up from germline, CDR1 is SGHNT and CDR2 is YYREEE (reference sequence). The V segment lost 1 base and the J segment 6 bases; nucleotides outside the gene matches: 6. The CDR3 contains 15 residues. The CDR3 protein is CASSLWEGGAGELFF. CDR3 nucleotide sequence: TGTGCCAGCAGCTTGTGGGAGGGCGGGGCCGGGGAGCTGTTTTTT.

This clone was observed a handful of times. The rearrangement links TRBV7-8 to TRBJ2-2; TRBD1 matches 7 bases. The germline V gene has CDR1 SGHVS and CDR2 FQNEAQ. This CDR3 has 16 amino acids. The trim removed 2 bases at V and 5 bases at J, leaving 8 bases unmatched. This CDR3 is CASSLYGTDRTGELFF. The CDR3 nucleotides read TGTGCCAGCAGCTTATATGGGACAGATCGAACCGGGGAGCTGTTTTTT.

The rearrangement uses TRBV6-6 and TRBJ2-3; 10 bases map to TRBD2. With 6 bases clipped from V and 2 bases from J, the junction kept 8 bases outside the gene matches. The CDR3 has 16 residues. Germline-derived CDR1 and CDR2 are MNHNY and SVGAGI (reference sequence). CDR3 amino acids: CASRRWTSGVTDTQYF. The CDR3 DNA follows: TGTGCCAGCAGAAGATGGACTAGCGGAGTCACAGATACGCAGTATTTT.

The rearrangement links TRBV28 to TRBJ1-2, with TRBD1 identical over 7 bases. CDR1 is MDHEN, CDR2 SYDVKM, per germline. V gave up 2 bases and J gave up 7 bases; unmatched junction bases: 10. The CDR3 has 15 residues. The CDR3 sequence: CASSLPGTEMAGYTF. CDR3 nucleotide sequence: TGTGCCAGCAGTTTACCCGGGACAGAAATGGCTGGCTACACCTTC.

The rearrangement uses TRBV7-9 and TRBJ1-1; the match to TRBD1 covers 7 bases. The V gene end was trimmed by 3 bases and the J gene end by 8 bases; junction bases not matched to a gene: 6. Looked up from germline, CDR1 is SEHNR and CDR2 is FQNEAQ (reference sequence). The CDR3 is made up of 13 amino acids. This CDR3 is CASSFQGDGEAFF. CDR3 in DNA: TGTGCCAGCAGCTTTCAGGGGGACGGGGAAGCTTTCTTT.

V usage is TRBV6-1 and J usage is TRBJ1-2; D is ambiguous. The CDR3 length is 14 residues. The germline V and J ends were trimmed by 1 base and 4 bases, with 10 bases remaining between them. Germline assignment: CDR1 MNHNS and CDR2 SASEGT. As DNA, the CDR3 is TGTGCCAGCAGTGAAGTTGAGGGCTTCTATGGCTACACCTTC. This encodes CASSEVEGFYGYTF.

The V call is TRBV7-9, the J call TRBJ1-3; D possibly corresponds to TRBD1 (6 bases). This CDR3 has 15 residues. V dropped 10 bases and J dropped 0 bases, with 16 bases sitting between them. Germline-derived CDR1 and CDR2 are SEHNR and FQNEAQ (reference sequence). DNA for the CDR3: TGTGCCATACATGGGGGCCCCTACTCTGGAAACACCATATATTTT. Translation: CAIHGGPYSGNTIYF.